These 19 T cell receptor beta chains originate from one sample sequenced in a study of shared clonotypes between healthy human individuals. Repertoires were generated with immunoSEQ multiplex PCR, while TCRdb's copy carries only in-frame clones and drops some. The sample records over 700,000 clones, around 70% being singletons. What was sequenced was memory CD4+ T cells sorted from blood. Subset specified: CD45RA-negative fraction. These receptors originate from a woman in her twenties or thirties in good health.

In this sample, this clone turned up once. The DNA for the CDR3 is TGTGCCAGCAGCCAGCCCCTAGGTGGGGGGGCGGAGACCCAGTACTTC. Encoded protein: CASSQPLGGGAETQYF. This chain connects TRBV4-2 to TRBJ2-5; tentatively, D is TRBD2 (7 bases). The CDR3 covers 16 residues. Germline V CDR1 and CDR2: LGHNA, YNFKEQ. The V end lost 3 bases, the J end lost 5 bases, and 19 bases lay between the germline ends.

The V gene is TRBV11-1, the J gene TRBJ1-2, with D uncertain. V shed 3 bases and J shed 5 bases, with 7 bases lying between them. The V gene's germline CDR1 is SGHAT and CDR2 FQDESV (reference sequence). The CDR3 spans 12 residues. CDR3 nucleotides: TGTGCCAGCAGCTTGCGGGGATATGGCTACACCTTC. This gives the protein CASSLRGYGYTF. The full variable domain, its missing parts supplied by reference TRBV11-1 and TRBJ1-2, is EAEVAQSPRYKITEKSQAVAFWCDPISGHATLYWYRQILGQGPELLVQFQDESVVDDSQLPKDRFSAERLKGVDSTLKIQPAELGDSAMYLCASSLRGYGYTFGSGTRLTVV.

The V call is TRBV6-1, the J call TRBJ2-7; D ambiguous. The germline CDR1 and CDR2 sequences are MNHNS and SASEGT. The CDR3 extends over 14 amino acids. Trimming stripped 6 bases from V and 2 bases from J, with 14 bases between. CDR3 amino acids: CASRLLDGPYEQYF. DNA for the CDR3: TGTGCCAGCAGGTTGCTGGATGGCCCCTACGAGCAGTACTTC.

The V call is TRBV5-5, the J call TRBJ2-7; no clear D. V lost 0 bases to trimming and J lost 3 bases, with 13 bases between them. Germline V CDR1 and CDR2: SGHKS, YYEKEE (reference sequence). The CDR3 has 15 residues. This CDR3 reads CASSLVANSLYEQYF. Here the CDR3 DNA reads TGTGCCAGCAGCTTGGTGGCCAACAGCCTCTACGAGCAGTACTTC.

The chain is built from TRBV7-3 and TRBJ2-1, with D perhaps TRBD2 (5 bases). Germline-derived CDR1 and CDR2 are SGHTA and FQGTGA. The CDR3 runs to 13 residues. V was shortened by 4 bases and J by 9 bases, with 13 bases between the two germline ends. The DNA of the CDR3 is TGTGCCAGCAGCTCCCTCCTGGGAGTTGAGCAGTTCTTC. It encodes CASSSLLGVEQFF.

V is TRBV10-2 and J is TRBJ1-2; 10 bases are a match to TRBD1. The CDR3 runs 14 residues. The germline gives CDR1 WSHSY, CDR2 SAAADI. Trimming cost V 6 bases and J 1 base; bases outside gene matches: 2. DNA of the CDR3: TGCGCCAGCAGCGGGACAGGGGATAACTATGGCTACACCTTC. Translating gives CASSGTGDNYGYTF.

The rearrangement links TRBV27 to TRBJ1-1; possible D gene TRBD1, 6 bases. With 0 bases removed from V and 1 base from J, the gap between germline ends came to 12 bases. The CDR3 totals 16 residues. CDR1 is MNHEY and CDR2 is SMNVEV in the germline V gene (reference sequence). CDR3 sequence: CASSLSQGGWNTEAFF. Written as DNA, the CDR3 is TGTGCCAGCAGTTTATCACAGGGTGGGTGGAACACTGAAGCTTTCTTT.

The chain uses TRBV2 and TRBJ1-1; D is ambiguous. Trimming stripped 4 bases from V and 4 bases from J, with 10 bases between. This CDR3 has 13 amino acids. The germline V gene has CDR1 SNHLY and CDR2 FYNNEI. The CDR3 DNA is TGTGCCAGCAGTGGAGAGGAAGGCACTGAAGCTTTCTTT. Translating gives CASSGEEGTEAFF. Variable domain in full (rest from reference TRBV2 and TRBJ1-1): EPEVTQTPSHQVTQMGQEVILRCVPISNHLYFYWYRQILGQKVEFLVSFYNNEISEKSEIFDDQFSVERPDGSNFTLKIRSTKLEDSAMYFCASSGEEGTEAFFGQGTRLTVV.

This rearrangement joins TRBV10-2 to TRBJ1-3, with D tentatively TRBD1 (5 bases). Trimming left V 6 bases short and J 8 bases short, with 23 bases between. The CDR3 covers 16 residues. The germline gives CDR1 WSHSY, CDR2 SAAADI. The CDR3 nucleotides read TGCGCCAGCAGCAACCAGACCCCTGGCAGGGTTGACACCATATATTTT. This sequence encodes CASSNQTPGRVDTIYF.

This clone was detected many times. The sample carries other DNA sequences with the same CDR3. The chain links TRBV7-3 to TRBJ1-1; tentative D call: TRBD1 (5 bases). Trimming removed 3 bases from V and 3 bases from J, with 8 bases in between. CDR1 and CDR2 (germline): SGHTA, FQGTGA. The CDR3 is 13 amino acids. CDR3 DNA: TGTGCCAGCAGCTTGGGGGAGGACACTGAAGCTTTCTTT. Its protein is CASSLGEDTEAFF.

The V gene is TRBV18, the J gene TRBJ2-3, with D perhaps matching TRBD1 (5 bases). Trimming cost V 8 bases and J 0 bases, with 6 bases left between them. Germline loops: CDR1 KGHSH, CDR2 LQKENI. There are 12 residues in the CDR3. This CDR3 is CASRGSTDTQYF. In nucleotides, the CDR3 is TGTGCCAGCAGGGGAAGCACAGATACGCAGTATTTT.

The chain combines TRBV2 with TRBJ1-5; D unresolved. The CDR3 runs to 16 residues. CDR1 and CDR2 (germline): SNHLY, FYNNEI. The V gene lost 4 bases and the J gene lost 0 bases, with 13 bases spanning the gap. CDR3 DNA sequence: TGTGCCAGCAGTGGGTTAACCACTTATAGCAATCAGCCCCAGCATTTT. Translation: CASSGLTTYSNQPQHF.

The chain uses TRBV6-5 and TRBJ2-7, with 10 positions matching TRBD1. Germline values: CDR1 MNHEY, CDR2 SVGAGI. This CDR3 has 15 residues. V was pared by 6 bases and J by 2 bases, with 7 bases of the junction left unmatched. Here the CDR3 DNA reads TGTGCCAGCAGAACGGGGGGACAGGGGACCTACGAGCAGTACTTC. It specifies CASRTGGQGTYEQYF.

Turning to this clone: The sample carries other DNA sequences with the same CDR3. The chain couples TRBV20-1 to TRBJ2-2; D not certain. The ends were cut back, 7 bases at V and 3 bases at J, with 6 bases in the middle. CDR3 length: 11 residues. In germline, CDR1 is DFQATT, CDR2 SNEGSKA (reference sequence). CDR3 bases: TGCAGTGTGCCCTACACCGGGGAGCTGTTTTTT. This codes for CSVPYTGELFF.

Remarks on this clone: A much larger clone lies a single base off, so this may be a read error. The same CDR3 arises from other DNA sequences in this sample as well. The chain recombines TRBV11-2 with TRBJ1-5; 7 nucleotides line up with TRBD1. This CDR3 comprises 18 residues. The ends lost 0 bases at V and 2 bases at J; junction bases unmatched: 10. The germline CDR1 and CDR2 sequences are SGHAT and FQNNGV. The CDR3 nucleotides read TGTGCCAGCAGCTTAGATCATGGGGGAACAGGGGGCAATCAGCCCCAGCATTTT. As protein: CASSLDHGGTGGNQPQHF.

The chain links TRBV2 to TRBJ2-6; TRBD1 is a possible D gene (5 bases). Germline V CDR1 and CDR2: SNHLY, FYNNEI. This CDR3 has 17 residues. V lost 5 bases to trimming and J lost 0 bases, with 14 bases between them. This CDR3 is CASSRDRMFSGANVLTF. In DNA form, the CDR3 reads TGTGCCAGCAGTCGTGACAGAATGTTCTCTGGGGCCAACGTCCTGACTTTC.

The chain links TRBV6-1 to TRBJ2-7; possible D gene TRBD1, 6 bases. CDR3 length equals 17 residues. Germline V gene data show CDR1 as MNHNS and CDR2 as SASEGT. The germline V and J ends were trimmed by 0 bases and 9 bases, with 24 bases remaining between them. The CDR3 sequence is CASSEAPDSRTLRRQYF. The CDR3 DNA reads as TGTGCCAGCAGTGAAGCTCCGGACAGCCGGACGCTACGAAGGCAGTACTTC.

The chain links TRBV5-1 to TRBJ1-4; 8 bases match TRBD1. CDR1 is SGHRS, CDR2 YFSETQ, per germline. This CDR3 has 16 residues. The J segment lost 3 bases and the V segment lost 1 base, leaving 5 bases of the junction unmatched. CDR3 DNA: TGCGCCAGCAGCTTGACAGGGGGGACGTCTAATGAAAAACTGTTTTTT. The encoded protein is CASSLTGGTSNEKLFF.

The chain employs TRBV19 and TRBJ1-5; 9 bases are a match to TRBD1. The CDR3 has 15 residues. Losses at the gene ends were 3 bases for V and 3 bases for J; bases not matched to a gene: 3. Germline CDR1 is LNHDA and CDR2 is SQIVND (reference sequence). The CDR3 DNA reads as TGTGCCAGTAGTATCCGGGACAGGGCCAATCAGCCCCAGCATTTT. Its translation is CASSIRDRANQPQHF.